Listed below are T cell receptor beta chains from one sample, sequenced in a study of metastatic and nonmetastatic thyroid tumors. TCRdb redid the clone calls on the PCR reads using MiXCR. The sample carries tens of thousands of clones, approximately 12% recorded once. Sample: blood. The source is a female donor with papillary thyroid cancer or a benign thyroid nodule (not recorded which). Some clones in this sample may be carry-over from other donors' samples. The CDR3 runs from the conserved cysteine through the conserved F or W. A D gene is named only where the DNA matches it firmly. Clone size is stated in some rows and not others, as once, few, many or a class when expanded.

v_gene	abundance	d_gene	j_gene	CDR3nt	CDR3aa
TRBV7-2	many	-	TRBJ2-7	TGTGCCAGCAGCCCCGCGGGAAGGGGGCGCGAGCAGTACTTC	CASSPAGRGREQYF
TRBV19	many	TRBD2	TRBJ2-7	TGTGCCAGTTCAAGGGGGACTAGCGTCTACGAGCAGTACTTC	CASSRGTSVYEQYF
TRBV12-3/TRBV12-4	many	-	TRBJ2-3	TGTGCCAGCAGTTTAGGGCGAGGACGCGTAAGGACGACTTCCACAGATACGCAGTATTTT	CASSLGRGRVRTTSTDTQYF
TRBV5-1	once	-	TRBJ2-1	TGCGCCAGCAGCTTGGTTGGTGAGCAGTTCTTC	CASSLVGEQFF
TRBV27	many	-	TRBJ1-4	TGTGCCAGCAGGGCAGGGGTTGCAACTAATGAAAAACTGTTTTTT	CASRAGVATNEKLFF
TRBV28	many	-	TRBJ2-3	TGTGCCAGCAGTTTCCCCAGGGGTTTCGCAGATACGCAGTATTTT	CASSFPRGFADTQYF
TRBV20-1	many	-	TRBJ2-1	TGCAGTGCTAGATCAACTTCGACAGGCCGGACCTACAATGAGCAGTTCTTC	CSARSTSTGRTYNEQFF
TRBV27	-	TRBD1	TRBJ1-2	TGTGCCAGCAGTTCTACAGGGGCCTACGATGGCTACACCTTC	CASSSTGAYDGYTF
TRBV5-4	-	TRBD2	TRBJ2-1	TGTGCCAGCAGCTTCCCTAGCGGGGGATACAATGAGCAGTTCTTC	CASSFPSGGYNEQFF
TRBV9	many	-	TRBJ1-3	TGTGCCAGCAGCGCGGGGTGGGGGCCTGGAAACACCATATATTTT	CASSAGWGPGNTIYF
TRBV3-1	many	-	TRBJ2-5	TGTGCCAGCAGCCAACCGAGTGGGGAGACCCAGTACTTC	CASSQPSGETQYF